The present T cell receptor (beta chain) was sequenced within a study of blood T cell repertoires in COVID-19. Study-wide context: The samples span acute and convalescent COVID-19 from the United States, Italy and Spain.

Original data processing: The authors estimated nucleated cell counts from reference gene primer amplification. The protocol was immunoSEQ multiplex PCR, while the TCRdb copy is restricted to in-frame clones and leaves out a portion. That table is the source of V, J and clone size, and D and trimming were worked out from the DNA. The sample lists about 150,000 clones, 75% to 90% occurring once. After removal of 8 bases from V and 6 bases from J, the junction contained 3 bases not matched to a gene. This CDR3 comprises 12 residues. The TCR sequence derives from a woman in her sixties or seventies with active or convalescent COVID-19. Sequenced material: peripheral blood. The rearrangement uses TRBV12-3 or TRBV12-4 and TRBJ1-5, with 8 bases that match TRBD1. The CDR3 DNA reads as TGTGCCAGCCAGGGGGCTGGTCAGCCCCAGCATTTT. This translates into CASQGAGQPQHF.